The entry below describes one TCR beta chain. The target antigen is unknown. The data were taken from a study of graft-versus-host responses after intestinal transplantation. Sequenced by immunoSEQ multiplex PCR; TCRdb stores in-frame clones only, minus some. The sample lists around 100,000 clones; 93% were seen once. The sample in question was unstimulated CD8+ T cells sorted from spleen or lymph node cells, obtained before intestinal transplant. This receptor was taken from a human donor who received an intestinal transplant.

The CDR3 DNA reads as TGTGCCAGCAGCTTAATCGGGACAGGAGGTGGTTCGGACTCCTACGAGCAGTACTTC. Translated: CASSLIGTGGGSDSYEQYF. V gene TRBV7-8 combines with J gene TRBJ2-7; TRBD1 matches at 8 bases. CDR1 and CDR2 from the germline V gene are SGHVS and FQNEAQ. The CDR3 extends over 19 amino acids. V shed 2 bases, J shed 0 bases, and the junction held 15 bases outside the gene matches.